The 31 T cell receptor beta chains below come from one sample, sequenced in a study of blood T cell repertoires in COVID-19. Sequencing was performed with immunoSEQ multiplex PCR; in TCRdb, only in-frame clones are kept and a portion is missing. The sample lists approximately 230,000 clones; about 83% were seen once. Sequenced material: peripheral blood. The receptors were gathered from a man aged 80 or over with acute or convalescent COVID-19.

This clone was seen more than once but under ten times. The chain employs TRBV5-1 and TRBJ1-2; maybe TRBD1 (5 bases). V was pared by 1 base and J by 8 bases, with 12 bases between. The CDR3 runs 13 residues. Germline CDR1 and CDR2: SGHRS and YFSETQ. Here the CDR3 DNA reads TGCGCCAGCAGCTTGATAAGGGGTGAAGGCTACACCTTC. It yields the protein CASSLIRGEGYTF.

A single count supports this clone. The J gene is TRBJ1-1, the V gene TRBV7-9, with D possibly being TRBD1 (5 bases). Germline V CDR1 and CDR2: SEHNR, FQNEAQ (reference sequence). Trimming left V 1 base short and J 4 bases short, with 13 bases between. The CDR3 length is 15 residues. CDR3 loop: CASSLGSGIVTEAFF. CDR3 in DNA: TGTGCCAGCAGCTTAGGGTCAGGGATTGTCACTGAAGCTTTCTTT.

The chain uses TRBV6-5 and TRBJ1-2; D is perhaps TRBD1 (5 bases). With 11 bases removed from V and 1 base from J, the gap between germline ends came to 14 bases. There are 13 residues in the CDR3. Germline V gives CDR1 MNHEY, CDR2 SVGAGI. The CDR3 DNA sequence: TGTGCCGGAGACAGAGTAGATAACTATGGCTACACCTTC. Protein sequence: CAGDRVDNYGYTF.

The rearrangement links TRBV28 to TRBJ2-1; 13 nucleotides agree with TRBD2. J was trimmed by 10 bases and V by 9 bases; bases with no gene match: 12. This CDR3 contains 15 residues. CDR1 and CDR2 (germline): MDHEN, SYDVKM. The CDR3 protein is CASNPARTSGREQFF. The CDR3 region has the DNA TGTGCCAGTAACCCCGCCCGGACTAGCGGGAGAGAGCAGTTCTTC.

The V call is TRBV5-1, the J call TRBJ1-2; D remains unclear. The CDR3 sequence is 15 residues long. Germline-derived CDR1 and CDR2 are SGHRS and YFSETQ. Trimming left V 0 bases short and J 6 bases short, with 15 bases between. The CDR3 loop reads CASSLDGKRADGYTF. The CDR3 DNA sequence: TGCGCCAGCAGCTTGGATGGCAAGAGGGCGGATGGCTACACCTTC.

V gene TRBV5-1 combines with J gene TRBJ2-7; TRBD2 might be the D (6 bases). V shed 5 bases and J shed 4 bases, with 19 bases lying between them. The germline gives CDR1 SGHRS, CDR2 YFSETQ. The CDR3 totals 15 residues. The CDR3 DNA is TGCGCCAGCAGAAACCCGGGAGAAAGGAAGTACGAGCAGTACTTC. The encoded protein is CASRNPGERKYEQYF.

This chain connects TRBV28 to TRBJ2-5; the D gene is possibly TRBD2 (6 bases). The V gene's germline CDR1 is MDHEN and CDR2 SYDVKM. V gave up 1 base and J gave up 7 bases, with 13 bases separating them. The CDR3 has 14 residues. CDR3 in amino acids: CASSLYGGDGTQYF. For the CDR3, the DNA is TGTGCCAGCAGTTTATATGGCGGGGACGGGACCCAGTACTTC.

The V gene is TRBV3-1 (or the pseudogene TRBV3-2), the J gene TRBJ2-7; TRBD2 matches at 14 bases. Germline assignment: CDR1 LGHDT and CDR2 YNNKEL (reference sequence). The CDR3 runs to 14 residues. V shed 4 bases and J 7 bases; nucleotides not matched to a gene: 3. The CDR3 spells CASSPGTSGGEQYF. For the CDR3, the DNA is TGTGCCAGCAGCCCAGGGACTAGCGGGGGAGAGCAGTACTTC.

The sample holds a few counts of this clone. This chain connects TRBV7-8 to TRBJ2-6, with D maybe TRBD1 (5 bases). CDR1 SGHVS and CDR2 FQNEAQ come from the germline V gene. Trimming shortened V by 2 bases and J by 0 bases, and 17 bases separated the two germline ends. The CDR3 totals 19 residues. In DNA form, the CDR3 reads TGTGCCAGCAGCTTACCTAGGCAGGGTCGCACCTCTGGGGCCAACGTCCTGACTTTC. The encoded protein is CASSLPRQGRTSGANVLTF.

The chain carries TRBV5-1 and TRBJ2-1; 14 positions agree with TRBD2. CDR1 is SGHRS, CDR2 YFSETQ, per germline. The CDR3 is made up of 16 amino acids. V shed 3 bases and J 9 bases; nucleotides not matched to a gene: 8. The CDR3 nucleotides are TGCGCCAGCAGCTCTCCGGGACTAGCGGGAGTGTCTGAGCAGTTCTTC. Amino acids: CASSSPGLAGVSEQFF.

The chain links TRBV9 to TRBJ1-2; 7 bases match TRBD1. The CDR3 extends over 14 amino acids. From germline, CDR1 is SGDLS and CDR2 YYNGEE. V lost 0 bases to trimming and J lost 7 bases; unmatched junction nucleotides: 6. The CDR3 loop reads CASSVVTGPLGYTF. Here the CDR3 DNA reads TGTGCCAGCAGCGTAGTGACAGGGCCCCTTGGCTACACCTTC.

This clone was counted at least ten times. The chain carries TRBV6-6 and TRBJ2-2; D perhaps matches TRBD1 (6 bases). V lost 0 bases and J lost 7, with 12 bases in between. This CDR3 contains 15 residues. The germline V gene has CDR1 MNHNY and CDR2 SVGAGI (reference sequence). The CDR3 coding sequence is TGTGCCAGCAGTTACTCGTCGCAGGGGTACGGGGAGCTGTTTTTT. Translation: CASSYSSQGYGELFF.

The chain joins TRBV28 to TRBJ1-6; 7 nucleotides align to TRBD1. Trimming took 7 bases from V and 7 from J; bases not matched to a gene: 10. The CDR3 totals 15 residues. Germline-derived CDR1 and CDR2 are MDHEN and SYDVKM. This chain's CDR3 is CASTPGTANNSPLHF. The CDR3 DNA follows: TGTGCCAGCACCCCCGGGACAGCTAACAATTCACCCCTCCACTTT.

V gene TRBV5-1 combines with J gene TRBJ2-7, with 8 nucleotides matching TRBD1. Germline trimming cut 4 bases from V and 5 bases from J; bases unmatched to any gene: 8. Germline values: CDR1 SGHRS, CDR2 YFSETQ. The CDR3 covers 14 residues. CDR3 bases: TGCGCCAGCAGCCCCACCGGACAGGGCCACGAGCAGTACTTC. It codes for CASSPTGQGHEQYF.

The chain employs TRBV18 and TRBJ1-5, with unresolved D. V lost 6 bases and J 5 bases, leaving 8 bases between the germline ends. The V gene's germline CDR1 is KGHSH and CDR2 LQKENI. CDR3 length: 12 residues. The CDR3 DNA reads as TGTGCCAGCTCTCTACGGGATCAGCCCCAGCATTTT. Residues: CASSLRDQPQHF.

This clone was detected only once. The V call is TRBV2, the J call TRBJ2-7, with D possibly matching TRBD1 (6 bases). This CDR3 has 13 residues. The ends were cut back, 6 bases at V and 3 bases at J, with 12 bases in the middle. The germline V gene encodes CDR1 SNHLY and CDR2 FYNNEI. The CDR3 sequence is CASSPVRGYEQYF. CDR3 in DNA: TGTGCCAGCAGCCCGGTCAGGGGCTACGAGCAGTACTTC.

The V and J genes are TRBV10-3 and TRBJ2-3; 12 nucleotides align to TRBD2. Germline CDR1 is ENHRY and CDR2 is SYGVKD. J gave up 0 bases and V 2 bases, and 0 bases lay outside the gene matches. The CDR3 has 16 residues. The CDR3 sequence is CAISEGLAGSTDTQYF. CDR3 bases: TGTGCCATCAGTGAGGGACTAGCGGGGAGCACAGATACGCAGTATTTT.

The chain carries TRBV4-1 and TRBJ2-1, with no clear D. V shed 6 bases and J shed 4 bases, with 13 bases lying between them. From germline, CDR1 is MGHRA and CDR2 YSYEKL. The CDR3 covers 14 residues. The CDR3 loop is CASSPPSFYNEQFF. As DNA, the CDR3 is TGCGCCAGCAGTCCCCCTTCCTTTTACAATGAGCAGTTCTTC.

The chain employs TRBV3-1 (or the pseudogene TRBV3-2) and TRBJ2-3, with D possibly matching TRBD1 (6 bases). Deletions cut 4 bases from V and 2 bases from J, with 16 bases between. This CDR3 is 16 amino acids long. Germline V gene data show CDR1 as LGHDT and CDR2 as YNNKEL (reference sequence). The CDR3 region has the DNA TGTGCCAGCAGCCGAATTACAGGGTTAACCACAGATACGCAGTATTTT. Translating it yields CASSRITGLTTDTQYF.

The rearrangement uses TRBV29-1 and TRBJ1-1; 7 bases line up with TRBD1. The trim removed 6 bases at V and 1 base at J, leaving 11 bases unmatched. From germline, CDR1 is SQVTM and CDR2 ANQGSEA. This CDR3 region has 15 residues. The CDR3 bases are TGCAGCGTATTAAATCCGGGACAGCGGAACACTGAAGCTTTCTTT. Encoded protein: CSVLNPGQRNTEAFF.

The chain joins TRBV28 to TRBJ2-1; D not resolved. The germline V and J ends were trimmed by 2 bases and 0 bases, with 5 bases remaining between them. The germline CDR1 and CDR2 sequences are MDHEN and SYDVKM. This CDR3 region has 14 residues. CDR3 sequence: CASSLPSSYNEQFF. The CDR3 DNA sequence: TGTGCCAGCAGTTTACCGAGCTCCTACAATGAGCAGTTCTTC. Drawing the rest from reference TRBV28 and TRBJ2-1, the complete variable domain is DVKVTQSSRYLVKRTGEKVFLECVQDMDHENMFWYRQDPGLGLRLIYFSYDVKMKEKGDIPEGYSVSREKKERFSLILESASTNQTSMYLCASSLPSSYNEQFFGPGTRLTVL.

The chain carries TRBV5-1 and TRBJ2-5; maybe TRBD1 (7 bases). V dropped 3 bases and J dropped 5 bases, with 20 bases sitting between them. The V gene's germline CDR1 is SGHRS and CDR2 YFSETQ. This CDR3 contains 16 residues. The CDR3 spells CASSSPIQGRWETQYF. Here the CDR3 DNA reads TGCGCCAGCAGCTCGCCTATACAGGGGAGGTGGGAGACCCAGTACTTC.

The J gene is TRBJ2-7, the V gene TRBV2, with D tentatively TRBD1 (6 bases). This CDR3 comprises 15 residues. Looked up from germline, CDR1 is SNHLY and CDR2 is FYNNEI. The ends were cut back, 0 bases at V and 9 bases at J, with 18 bases in the middle. The DNA of the CDR3 is TGTGCCAGCAGTGAAGCTAGAGGGCAGGTACAGGGGCAGTACTTC. Amino acids: CASSEARGQVQGQYF.

The chain is built from TRBV6-6 and TRBJ2-3; D ambiguous. Germline CDR1 MNHNY, CDR2 SVGAGI (reference sequence). This CDR3 contains 15 residues. Trimming pared 4 bases from V and 4 bases from J, leaving 15 bases between. The CDR3 nucleotides read TGTGCCAGCAGTTTCGGCGGTCCCCGAGCAGATACGCAGTATTTT. Encoded protein: CASSFGGPRADTQYF.

The chain combines TRBV5-8 with TRBJ2-1; 10 bases match TRBD2. The trim removed 4 bases at V and 2 bases at J, leaving 15 bases unmatched. The CDR3 runs 19 residues. Germline V gene data show CDR1 as SGHTS and CDR2 as YDEGEE. CDR3 sequence reads: CASSTPPSSGGLTYNEQFF. CDR3 sequence (DNA): TGTGCCAGCAGCACCCCCCCATCTAGCGGGGGCCTGACCTACAATGAGCAGTTCTTC.

V usage is TRBV5-1 and J usage is TRBJ2-3; 7 bases align to TRBD2. This CDR3 region has 16 residues. The V and J ends lost 5 bases and 2 bases, in that order; junction bases with no gene match: 11. Germline values: CDR1 SGHRS, CDR2 YFSETQ. CDR3 region: CASSQLARAVTDTQYF. In nucleotides, the CDR3 is TGCGCCAGCAGTCAACTAGCGCGGGCCGTCACAGATACGCAGTATTTT.

CDR3: CASSLTSGLAGVSGANVLTF. As DNA, the CDR3 is TGTGCCAGCAGCTTAACGAGCGGTCTAGCGGGGGTCTCTGGGGCCAACGTCCTGACTTTC. This chain links TRBV7-3 with TRBJ2-6; 10 positions agree with TRBD2. With V trimmed by 0 bases and J by 0 bases, 8 bases remained unmatched. The length of the CDR3 is 20 residues. The germline V gene has CDR1 SGHTA and CDR2 FQGTGA. Combining the CDR3 with reference TRBV7-3 and TRBJ2-6 gives the whole variable domain GAGVSQTPSNKVTEKGKYVELRCDPISGHTALYWYRQSLGQGPEFLIYFQGTGAADDSGLPNDRFFAVRPEGSVSTLKIQRTERGDSAVYLCASSLTSGLAGVSGANVLTFGAGSRLTVL.

The rearrangement joins TRBV5-1 to TRBJ1-4, with unresolved D. V gave up 5 bases and J gave up 8 bases, with 19 bases separating them. Germline CDR1 SGHRS, CDR2 YFSETQ. This CDR3 has 15 amino acids. CDR3 sequence: CASSRLVGSGEKLFF. CDR3 DNA: TGCGCCAGCAGTCGATTAGTGGGGTCGGGGGAAAAACTGTTTTTT. The full variable domain, completed using reference TRBV5-1 and TRBJ1-4, is KAGVTQTPRYLIKTRGQQVTLSCSPISGHRSVSWYQQTPGQGLQFLFEYFSETQRNKGNFPGRFSGRQFSNSRSEMNVSTLELGDSALYLCASSRLVGSGEKLFFGSGTQLSVL.

The chain uses TRBV28 and TRBJ1-2; D not resolved. The CDR3 has 15 residues. CDR1 and CDR2 from the germline V gene are MDHEN and SYDVKM. The V end lost 5 bases, the J end lost 8 bases, and 21 bases lay between the germline ends. The CDR3 loop reads CASSVSSGISRGYTF. In DNA form, the CDR3 reads TGTGCCAGCAGTGTCTCCTCCGGGATCTCTAGGGGCTACACCTTC.

The V gene is TRBV6-1, the J gene TRBJ2-2, with D possibly TRBD2 on 6 matching bases. The germline CDR1 and CDR2 sequences are MNHNS and SASEGT. The CDR3 consists of 15 residues. V shed 2 bases and J shed 9 bases, with 16 bases lying between them. The CDR3 region has the DNA TGTGCCAGCAGTGAAATAGGGACTCGAGGCAGGGAGCTGTTTTTT. It codes for CASSEIGTRGRELFF.

CDR3 coding DNA: TGTGCCATCAGTGAGTGGGGATCGGGATCGAACACTGAAGCTTTCTTT. It is translated as CAISEWGSGSNTEAFF. The chain employs TRBV10-3 and TRBJ1-1; D remains ambiguous. Germline V gene sequence: CDR1 ENHRY, CDR2 SYGVKD. The ends were cut back, 1 base at V and 1 base at J, with 13 bases in the middle. The CDR3 covers 16 residues.